This TCR beta chain was sequenced in a study of shared clonotypes between healthy human individuals. Regarding the study as a whole: The represented genetic and exposure-history diversity was limited by the small number of donors.

Each of the donors was a healthy adult who was HIV-negative and had not had a recent acute infection or vaccination. On this clone itself: No antigen is known for it.

The protocol was immunoSEQ multiplex PCR, while the TCRdb copy is restricted to in-frame clones and leaves out a portion. The sample has about 450,000 clones; 65% to 80% are singletons. From germline, CDR1 is SGHTA and CDR2 FQGNSA. CDR3 size: 15 residues. V shed 4 bases and J 4 bases; nucleotides not matched to a gene: 5. J is TRBJ1-3 and V is TRBV7-2, with 9 positions matching TRBD1. The source is a woman aged 40 to 55 in good health. Some clones in this sample may be carry-over from other donors' samples. What was sequenced was PBMCs. The CDR3 DNA sequence: TGTGCCAGCAGCTCGGGGACAGGGCACGGAAACACCATATATTTT. Its protein is CASSSGTGHGNTIYF.